The T cell receptor (beta chain) under discussion was sequenced for a study of CD8 T cells in ankylosing spondylitis. This CDR3 has 16 residues. V was clipped by 0 bases and J by 9 bases, with 19 bases between them. The germline V gene encodes CDR1 SGHRS and CDR2 YFSETQ. This clonotype showed up many times. One entry per CDR3 protein, called by TCRdb with MiXCR from the 5' RACE reads. This table holds about 240,000 distinct CDR3 sequences, 8.6% found once. This TCR was recovered from a male donor with ankylosing spondylitis or in good health (not recorded which). The sample taken for sequencing was blood, either unsorted or a sorted T cell fraction (not recorded which). This chain connects TRBV5-1 to TRBJ2-1, with D maybe TRBD2 (6 bases). This CDR3 is CASSLGGYGGVSEQFF. The CDR3 coding sequence is TGCGCCAGCAGCTTGGGGGGCTACGGGGGTGTTAGTGAGCAGTTCTTC.